This TCR beta chain appears in the sequencing data of a study of PD-1 blockade in classical Hodgkin lymphoma. Trimming took off 7 bases at V and 1 base at J, with 10 bases between the two ends. Germline V gives CDR1 SNHLY, CDR2 FYNNEI. This CDR3 is 13 amino acids long. Every patient relapsed after autologous stem cell transplantation, and brentuximab vedotin exposure varied. Regarding the study as a whole: The causes of the repertoire differences, possibly disease activity or prior therapy, remain undefined. It was among complete responders that baseline diversity resembled that of newly diagnosed patients. Only CD4+ TCR diversity, not CD8+, had risen significantly by C4D1.

The sample holds one count of this clone. Its antigen is currently unknown. Clones were sequenced by immunoSEQ multiplex PCR, and TCRdb holds only the in-frame ones, with some missing. Seen here are tens of thousands of clones, about two thirds observed once, and the top ten hold less than 15%. The TCR was taken from a human donor with classical Hodgkin lymphoma. Sequenced here: peripheral blood mononuclear cells (PBMCs), sampled before the second cycle of nivolumab. The genes are TRBV2 and TRBJ1-1; no clear D. The chain's CDR3 is CASNLQRNTEAFF. CDR3 sequence (DNA): TGTGCCAGCAACTTACAGAGGAACACTGAAGCTTTCTTT.